This record covers a single TCR beta chain. The antigen it binds to is not known. Base qualities are not provided; no much larger clone lies one nucleotide away. The data originate from a study of cytomegalovirus exposure and HLA in healthy donors (dated by TCRdb to about 2017). Looking at the study overall: According to an earlier analysis of around 600 of the donors, some 180 million T cells yielded roughly 110 million unique TCR beta sequences and about 280 Gb of sequence data. An earlier analysis of 587 of the donors used high-throughput TCR beta sequencing to judge whether each TCR beta V gene segment behaved as functional or pseudogenic. Every repertoire in the discovery cohort had been generated on one and the same sequencing platform. A later analysis re-analyzed previously published TCR beta repertoires from approximately 700 donors and added high-resolution HLA genotyping to study TCR occurrence patterns. Alongside the repertoire data, information on donor age, sex, ethnicity and CMV serostatus was compiled. Using immunosequencing, the study profiled T cell repertoires from some 670 subjects and related those repertoires to cytomegalovirus serostatus. Of the 300 to 500 genotyped donors, roughly 80% were placed in the genetic ancestry cluster associated with self-reported Caucasian donors. The study combined high-throughput TCR immunosequencing, statistical association of individual TCRs with disease status, and machine learning to predict cytomegalovirus infection status. Typing coverage differed by locus: A, B, C, DRB1 and DQB1 were typed in roughly 620-630 donors, DQA1 in around 500, DPA1 in 600 to 610, and DPB1 in about 450. On average, about 200,000 unique TCR beta nucleotide sequences were sequenced per donor among about 400 genotyped donors of the cohort, with roughly a sixth of those sequences being non-productive. A few DR-DQ haplotypes were handled as single units for association and clustering because linkage in the cohort was strong. About 310 gigabases of sequencing data and some 85 million unique TCR sequences were included in an early release covering 550 to 800 HLA-typed donors. Along with the roughly 610-subject first cohort, a separate validation cohort of approximately 110 different subjects was used. A later genetic analysis took genome-wide SNP genotypes for about three fifths of the 666 donors and used that subset as a discovery cohort. The study was designed to test whether signatures of past pathogen exposure could be identified by cataloging public T cell receptors. Class I and class II HLA loci were covered by the typing at four-digit resolution. Rather than drawing on any new phenotypic data, the later analysis identified candidate immune exposures from TCR beta sequences and the way those sequences occurred across donors. Beyond this particular receptor, the publication reports: At a false discovery rate of 0.05, a later analysis linked around 17,000 TCR beta sequences to specific HLA alleles. The authors suggested that the approach could potentially be extended to other disease states and immunological phenotypes. A later genetic analysis associated a missense DCLRE1C variant with V-gene and J-gene trimming of TCR beta chains, and an independent cohort replicated the association. In a later analysis, the rate of TCR association differed among HLA loci, with DRB1 alleles having the most associated TCRs and HLA-C alleles having the fewest. In an earlier analysis of approximately 590 of the donors, most TCR beta V segments appeared in productive rearrangements about 87% or about 30% of the time, broadly matching IMGT annotations. Correlated functional status among segregating V segments might be attributable to linkage disequilibrium, but an unknown experimental factor could not be ruled out. In a later analysis, HLA-associated TCR beta chains were found to be more clonally expanded and to have lower generation probabilities than equally common non-associated chains. In a later genetic analysis, fewer N-insertions in productive TCRs were reported among donors in an Asian-associated ancestry cluster than the roughly 700-donor mean. Most TCR sequences were seen in very few donors, while some public TCRs were found in many individuals. Presence/absence analyses assumed roughly uniform sequencing depth across donors, an assumption that may not hold. Immune exposure information for the cohort was limited to CMV serostatus. The 87-base-pair reads could not distinguish some IMGT-functional V segments, including TRBV6-2 and TRBV6-3, so those segments were excluded. A further reported finding was that TCR beta sequences accurately predicted the HLA-A and HLA-B alleles for most subjects in the first cohort. Roughly 17 rarely observed V segments, including chromosome 9 orphons, were excluded from the earlier analysis of some 590 of the donors because counts were too low. A group of highly shared sequence variants was considered likely to be a technical artifact of the sequencing pipeline. In a later analysis, several top co-occurrence clusters were reported to appear linked to parvovirus B19, influenza, CMV and Epstein-Barr virus. In vitro tests confirmed that three of the cytomegalovirus-associated TCR beta chains recognize cytomegalovirus antigens. The classifier was reported to diagnose cytomegalovirus status with high specificity and sensitivity in both the original cohort and the validation cohort. The cohort was sequenced for TCR beta chains only, and without alpha or paired-chain data the features that could be detected were limited. The study listed approximately 150 TCR beta chains as associated with cytomegalovirus. According to a later analysis, most CMV-associated TCR beta chains appeared to be HLA-restricted, and the HLA associations seemed to be driven largely by CMV exposure. When HLA alleles, especially DR and DQ, strongly co-occurred, TCR associations were difficult to assign to individual alleles. HLA typing was unavailable for some donors at each locus, so association tests used only the typed subset.

The library came from the immunoSEQ multiplex PCR assay. For the multiplex PCR, a mixture combining 60 forward primers for TCR Vbeta segments and 13 reverse primers for TCR Jbeta segments was used. The CDR3 region of rearranged TCR beta genes was amplified from genomic DNA by a multiplex PCR assay. On the Illumina HiSeq System, the amplified TCR beta libraries were sequenced as 87-base-pair reads. Per the original workflow: A later analysis tallied 70 million to 100 million unique TCR beta chains across the roughly 610 repertoires, and approximately 12 million of those chains were shared by two or more donors. Raw reads were error-corrected and collapsed into unique sequences by a nearest-neighbor algorithm in which closely related sequences were merged to remove PCR and sequencing errors. Alignment of CDR3 sequences to IMGT reference sequences was used to assign V, D and J gene segments. For a sequence to be retained, a match of at least six nucleotides was required to both a V gene segment and a J gene segment. Rearrangements were called productive when the CDR3 lacked stop codons and stayed in frame with V and J; all others were non-productive. Following IMGT convention, CDR3 was defined as the stretch from the second conserved V-encoded cysteine to the conserved J-encoded phenylalanine. Sequences without an unambiguous match to a single V gene segment were excluded from the earlier analysis of several hundred of the donors. In an earlier analysis of roughly 600 of the donors, a V segment was called functional when productive rearrangements were above 56.7%, and segregating when the standard deviation between donors exceeded 5%. To diagnose cytomegalovirus status from the catalog of TCR beta chain sequences, a statistical classification framework was built. A later analysis assigned V and J genes by comparing TCR nucleotide sequences with IMGT/GENE-DB human TR gene sequences. Using the TCRdist pipeline, a later analysis assigned CDR3 sequences along with most-parsimonious VDJ recombination scenarios. A later analysis defined each TCR beta chain by its CDR3 amino acid sequence plus V-gene family, and excluded reads lacking a unique V-gene family. A later analysis removed 450 to 600 highly shared, low-generation-probability nucleotide sequences to deal with suspected cross-contamination and a sequencing artifact. For each public chain, a later analysis derived a clonal expansion index from normalized ranks of inferred template counts within each repertoire. A later analysis computed generation probabilities with a VDJ recombination model fitted to out-of-frame rearrangements, and checked the results against IGoR. In a later analysis, TCR-TCR, TCR-HLA and TCR-CMV co-occurrence was scored with hypergeometric tests, and a repertoire-size bias correction was applied to TCR pairs. To estimate false discovery rates, a later analysis permuted the HLA or CMV assignments 20 times. In a later analysis, co-occurring TCRs were grouped using DBSCAN, and TCRdist sequence similarity was added for clustering within HLA-allele-positive subsets. Repertoires with fewer than 30,000 or more than 120,000 public chains, plus five repertoires with anomalous nucleotide sharing, were excluded from co-occurrence clustering. Here the immuneACCESS table is served through TCRdb, limited to in-frame sequences with V and J called. Missing clones are a known gap in these copies; in checked studies unresolved V genes cover under half, and the rest lacks a known reason. Clone size and the V and J calls come from that table; the DNA yielded D and trimming. Present in this sample are roughly 150,000 clones, roughly four fifths of which were seen just once. The ten top clones hold around 1.5% of the sample.

V is shortened by 5 bases, J by 6 bases, and the region joining them spans 25 bases. CDR1 is given as SEHNR and CDR2 as FQNEAQ, both from the germline V gene (reference sequence). The CDR3, from cysteine to phenylalanine, totals 18 residues. Solely the CDR3 DNA is kept, with 54 bases framed from the first base. The cohort was made up of roughly 670 healthy bone marrow donors. Cohort members were all nominally healthy when sampled, although unrecorded immune exposures were likely present. The donor tested CMV seronegative and was one of the 352 seronegative cohort members. Each donor provided a peripheral blood sample, and peripheral blood mononuclear cells were used for TCR beta sequencing. The Qiagen DNeasy Blood Extraction Kit was used to extract genomic DNA from the blood cell samples.

Material for sequencing was PBMCs. This TCR was sampled from a young man in good health and CMV-seronegative. The chain couples TRBV7-9 to TRBJ2-2; a tentative D match to TRBD1 spans 6 bases. The CDR3 has the sequence CASSPPSPQGPRAGELFF. The DNA sequence follows: TGTGCCAGCAGCCCACCATCCCCACAGGGCCCCAGGGCCGGGGAGCTGTTTTTT.